This T cell receptor (beta chain) was obtained from a study of cytomegalovirus exposure and HLA in healthy donors. Whole-study results and caveats: Later, TCR association rates were found to vary by HLA locus, highest for DRB1 and lowest for HLA-C. A link between a missense DCLRE1C variant and TCR beta V- and J-gene trimming emerged from a later analysis.

The CDR3 covers 15 residues. CDR1 and CDR2 from the germline V gene are GTSNPN and SVGIG (reference sequence). V shed 5 bases and J 5 bases; nucleotides not matched to a gene: 6. This clone was seen just once. The antigen is not known. The primer mix had 60 Vbeta and 13 Jbeta primers. Produced via immunoSEQ multiplex PCR; TCRdb's table is partial and in-frame only. The repertoire holds some 190,000 clones, with approximately 79% as singletons. V usage is TRBV30 and J usage is TRBJ2-5; TRBD2 matches 15 bases. Sequenced input: PBMCs. The source of this sequence is a woman aged 18 to 35 in good health and CMV-seronegative. The CDR3 nucleotides read TGTGCCTGGGGACTAGCGGGAGGGCCTCGGGAGACCCAGTACTTC. This codes for CAWGLAGGPRETQYF. Together with reference TRBV30 and TRBJ2-5, the CDR3 gives the full variable domain: SQTIHQWPATLVQPVGSPLSLECTVEGTSNPNLYWYRQAAGRGLQLLFYSVGIGQISSEVPQNLSASRPQDRQFILSSKKLLLSDSGFYLCAWGLAGGPRETQYFGPGTRLLVL.